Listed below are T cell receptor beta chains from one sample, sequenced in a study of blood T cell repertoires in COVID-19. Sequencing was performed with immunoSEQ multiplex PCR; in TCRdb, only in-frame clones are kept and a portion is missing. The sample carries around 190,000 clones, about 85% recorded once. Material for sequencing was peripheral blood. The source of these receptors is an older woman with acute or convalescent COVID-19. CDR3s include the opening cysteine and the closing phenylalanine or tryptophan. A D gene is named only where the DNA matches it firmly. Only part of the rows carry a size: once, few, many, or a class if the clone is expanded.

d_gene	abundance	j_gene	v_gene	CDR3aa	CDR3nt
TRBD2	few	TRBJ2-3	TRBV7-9	CASSSIAGDTQYF	TGTGCCAGCAGCTCTATAGCGGGAGATACGCAGTATTTT
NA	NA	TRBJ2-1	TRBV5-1	CASSLGLLNEQFF	TGCGCCAGCAGCTTGGGACTTTTAAATGAGCAGTTCTTC
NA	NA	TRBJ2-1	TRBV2	CASSSLALSSYNEQFF	TGTGCCAGCAGTTCACTAGCTCTTAGCTCCTACAATGAGCAGTTCTTC
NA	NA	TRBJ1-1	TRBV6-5	CASRGQGGFAEAFF	TGTGCCAGCAGGGGGCAGGGAGGTTTCGCTGAAGCTTTCTTT
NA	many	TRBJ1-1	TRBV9	CASSTFDRMNTEAFF	TGTGCCAGCAGCACCTTTGACAGGATGAACACTGAAGCTTTCTTT
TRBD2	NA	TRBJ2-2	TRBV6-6	CASTRGTSVNTGELFF	TGTGCCAGCACCAGAGGGACTAGCGTTAACACCGGGGAGCTGTTTTTT
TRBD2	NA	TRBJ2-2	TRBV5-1	CANSLTSVRAGELFF	TGCGCCAACAGCTTGACTAGCGTCAGGGCCGGGGAGCTGTTTTTT
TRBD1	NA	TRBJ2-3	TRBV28	CASSWGTGETDTQYF	TGTGCCAGCAGCTGGGGGACAGGGGAGACAGATACGCAGTATTTT
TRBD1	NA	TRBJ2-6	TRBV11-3	CASSFYRKGAPSGANVLTF	TGTGCCAGCAGCTTCTACCGGAAGGGGGCCCCCTCTGGGGCCAACGTCCTGACTTTC
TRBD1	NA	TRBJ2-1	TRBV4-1	CASSQDRGQGVRGEQFF	TGCGCCAGCAGCCAAGATCGAGGGCAGGGGGTCCGGGGCGAGCAGTTCTTC
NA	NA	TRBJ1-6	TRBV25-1	CASSGLRAPLHF	TGTGCCAGCAGTGGCCTTCGGGCACCCCTCCACTTT
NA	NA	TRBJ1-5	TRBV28	CASLGLPINQPQHF	TGTGCCAGCTTGGGCCTACCAATTAATCAGCCCCAGCATTTT
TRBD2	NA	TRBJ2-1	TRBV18	CASSLGTRHAGEQFF	TGTGCCAGCTCACTAGGGACTAGACATGCCGGCGAGCAGTTCTTC
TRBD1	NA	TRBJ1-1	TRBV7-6	CASSVDRAEAFF	TGTGCCAGCAGCGTGGACAGGGCCGAAGCTTTCTTT
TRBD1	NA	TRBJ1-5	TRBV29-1	CSVAGQDSNQPQHF	TGCAGCGTCGCCGGACAGGATAGCAATCAGCCCCAGCATTTT
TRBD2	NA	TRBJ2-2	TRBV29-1	CSVERLAGAGKLFF	TGCAGCGTTGAGCGACTAGCGGGAGCCGGGAAGCTGTTTTTT
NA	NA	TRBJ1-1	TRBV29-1	CSVDRGAEAFF	TGCAGCGTTGACAGGGGTGCTGAAGCTTTCTTT
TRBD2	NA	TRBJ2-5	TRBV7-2	CASSLGGLAETQYF	TGTGCCAGCAGCTTAGGCGGACTAGCGGAGACCCAGTACTTC
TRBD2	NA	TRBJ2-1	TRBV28	CASSASGRANEQFF	TGTGCCAGCAGCGCTAGCGGGAGAGCGAATGAGCAGTTCTTC
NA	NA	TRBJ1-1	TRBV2	CASSEARGDTEAFF	TGTGCCAGCAGTGAAGCGCGTGGTGACACTGAAGCTTTCTTT
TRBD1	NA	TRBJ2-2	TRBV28	CASSRTGQLNTGELFF	TGTGCCAGCAGCCGTACGGGACAGTTGAACACCGGGGAGCTGTTTTTT